The 3 T cell receptor beta chains reported below all come from one sample, sequenced in a study of blood T cell repertoires in COVID-19. Here immunoSEQ multiplex PCR was the method, and the copy in TCRdb shows in-frame clones only, minus some. The sample includes around 200,000 clones, under 85% of them seen just once. Sequencing was performed on peripheral blood. These receptors all stem from a human donor in a cohort sampled during active COVID-19.

V gene TRBV10-2 combines with J gene TRBJ1-1; no firm D call. CDR3 size: 12 residues. Trimming took off 0 bases at V and 8 bases at J, with 7 bases between the two ends. Looked up from germline, CDR1 is WSHSY and CDR2 is SAAADI. The CDR3 region has the DNA TGCGCCAGCAGTGAGTCGGGCAGGGAAGCTTTCTTT. Encoded protein: CASSESGREAFF.

The chain combines TRBV6-5 with TRBJ1-2, with TRBD1 as a possible D gene (6 bases). Germline-derived CDR1 and CDR2 are MNHEY and SVGAGI. This CDR3 is 11 amino acids long. V was pared by 6 bases and J by 5 bases, with 7 bases between. The CDR3 DNA follows: TGTGCCAGCAGGGACAGTTATGGCTACACCTTC. Translating it yields CASRDSYGYTF.

This chain uses TRBV2 with TRBJ2-1; tentative D call: TRBD2 (7 bases). Germline V gives CDR1 SNHLY, CDR2 FYNNEI. The CDR3 has 15 amino acids. V lost 5 bases and J 4 bases, leaving 15 bases between the germline ends. The CDR3 DNA reads TGTGCCAGCAGTATGGGGGGGGCGGAGTACAATGAGCAGTTCTTC. Translating gives CASSMGGAEYNEQFF.